This T cell receptor beta chain was retrieved from a study of cytomegalovirus exposure and HLA in healthy donors. Germline V gene sequence: CDR1 LNHDA, CDR2 SQIVND (reference sequence). J lost 11 bases, V lost 9 bases, and 14 bases had no gene match. CDR3 length: 13 residues. PCR used 60 Vbeta primers and 13 Jbeta primers. Sequenced by immunoSEQ multiplex PCR; TCRdb stores in-frame clones only, minus some. This repertoire includes about 88,000 clones. This chain uses TRBV19 with TRBJ1-2, with 8 bases that match TRBD1. The TCR was taken from a girl between 10 and 17 years old in good health and CMV-seropositive. Sequences were obtained from PBMCs. The CDR3 region is CASEDRENPLYTF. DNA for the CDR3: TGTGCCAGCGAGGACAGGGAAAATCCATTATACACCTTC.